Ten or more counts support the clone carrying this T cell receptor beta chain. The antigen remains unidentified. These data come from a study of T-cell memory formation after mild COVID-19. Across the whole study: Largely donor-specific TCR clusters were found.

The V end was cut by 0 bases, the J end by 5 bases, with 16 bases between. Germline V gene data show CDR1 as SGHRS and CDR2 as YFSETQ. The CDR3 loop spans 16 amino acids. General observations from the study: Contracting CD4+ clones sat mainly in CM and EM; CD8+ in EMRA. Contracting clones from day 15 to 85 had balanced CD4/CD8; later expanders favoured CD4+.

TCR alpha and TCR beta cDNA libraries carrying sample barcodes and UMIs came from 5'RACE with constant-segment primers. Each CDR3 protein gets one entry after TCRdb re-called the 5' RACE reads with MiXCR. This sample has about 540,000 distinct CDR3 sequences; about a fifth occur once, and the top ten carry roughly an eighth. This chain links TRBV5-1 with TRBJ2-3, with D possibly TRBD2 on 6 matching bases. This receptor was identified in an adult woman who had mild COVID-19 (a few samples of this study predate the infection). Cell type and time point are not known. The sample consisted of PBMCs or a T cell subset sorted from them (not recorded which). The CDR3 spells CASSLAGGAARDTQYF. CDR3 DNA: TGCGCCAGCAGCTTGGCCGGAGGGGCAGCTAGAGATACGCAGTATTTT.